Following are 19 T cell receptor beta chains from one sample sequenced in a study of control samples from healthy donors and cancer patients. The repertoire was sequenced with immunoSEQ multiplex PCR; TCRdb's copy has only in-frame clones and lacks some. The profile shows approximately 120,000 clones, roughly 92% of them singletons. Sequenced sample: PBMCs. These TCRs come from an older man with head and neck cancer.

This clone was seen just once. The V call is TRBV6-2 or TRBV6-3, the J call TRBJ2-7; 12 bases are shared with TRBD2. The CDR3 loop spans 14 amino acids. V shed 4 bases and J 5 bases; nucleotides not matched to a gene: 3. CDR1 and CDR2 (germline): MNHEY, SVGEGT. CDR3 sequence: CASSFRLAGDEQYF. DNA for the CDR3: TGTGCCAGCAGTTTCAGACTAGCGGGAGACGAGCAGTACTTC.

DNA of the CDR3: TGTGCAAGTCGCTTAGCGTTCGACAGATCGAACACTGAAGCTTTCTTT. Translating it yields CASRLAFDRSNTEAFF. The rearrangement joins TRBV12-2 to TRBJ1-1; TRBD1 is the table's D call and was not checked against the DNA. TRBV12-2 is termed a pseudogene. The CDR3 covers 16 residues.

This clone was recorded a few times. V and J are TRBV5-4 and TRBJ1-2; D remains ambiguous. Germline lookup yields CDR1 SGHNT and CDR2 YYREEE (reference sequence). The CDR3 has 15 residues. V lost 1 base and J 4 bases, leaving 14 bases between the germline ends. The DNA of the CDR3 is TGTGCCAGCAGCTTGAGAGGGAGGGAGGGCTATGGCTACACCTTC. Amino acids: CASSLRGREGYGYTF.

Only one count was recorded for this clone. The gene calls are TRBV19 and TRBJ2-1; maybe TRBD2 (5 bases). V was cut by 7 bases and J by 10 bases, with 14 bases left in between. Looked up from germline, CDR1 is LNHDA and CDR2 is SQIVND (reference sequence). This CDR3 spans 12 amino acids. The CDR3 loop is CASKGGFPEQFF. The DNA for the CDR3 is TGTGCCAGTAAAGGCGGGTTTCCCGAGCAGTTCTTC.

V gene TRBV7-2 combines with J gene TRBJ1-2; no clear D gene. This CDR3 has 15 residues. Trimming left V 5 bases short and J 6 bases short, with 19 bases between. Germline CDR1 is SGHTA and CDR2 is FQGNSA. As DNA, the CDR3 is TGTGCCAGCAGCCCCCCCGGTAGGTCCGGACATGGCTACACCTTC. This translates into CASSPPGRSGHGYTF.

J is TRBJ2-1 and V is TRBV7-9; 9 nucleotides match TRBD1. J was trimmed by 9 bases and V by 5 bases; bases with no gene match: 11. CDR1 is SEHNR, CDR2 FQNEAQ, per germline (reference sequence). The CDR3 totals 15 residues. Here the CDR3 DNA reads TGTGCCAGCAGCGTACCCGGGACAGGGATCGGTGAGCAGTTCTTC. It encodes CASSVPGTGIGEQFF.

The chain has TRBV4-3 and TRBJ1-6, with D possibly being TRBD1 (6 bases). In germline, CDR1 is LGHNA, CDR2 YSLEER. The CDR3 is made up of 13 amino acids. V lost 2 bases to trimming and J lost 7 bases, with 6 bases between them. Here the CDR3 DNA reads TGCGCCAGCAGCCAAACAGGGAATTCACCCCTCCACTTT. Translated, it gives CASSQTGNSPLHF.

The rearrangement uses TRBV15 and TRBJ1-3, with 9 bases fitting TRBD1. With V trimmed by 0 bases and J by 0 bases, 15 bases remained unmatched. The CDR3 loop spans 21 amino acids. The germline V gene encodes CDR1 LNHNV and CDR2 YYDKDF (reference sequence). CDR3 sequence reads: CATSRDLGTGLIKSSGNTIYF. The CDR3 DNA sequence: TGTGCCACCAGCAGAGATTTGGGGACAGGGTTAATTAAGAGCTCTGGAAACACCATATATTTT.

This clone was seen a single time. V is TRBV5-1 and J is TRBJ2-3; D is possibly TRBD1 (5 bases). From germline, CDR1 is SGHRS and CDR2 YFSETQ. Deletions cut 0 bases from V and 3 bases from J, with 11 bases between. The CDR3 sequence is 15 residues long. In DNA, the CDR3 is TGCGCCAGCAGCTTGGTATCGGCAGGGACAGATACGCAGTATTTT. Residues: CASSLVSAGTDTQYF.

J is TRBJ1-2 and V is TRBV5-1; TRBD1 matches at 10 bases. CDR1 SGHRS and CDR2 YFSETQ come from the germline V gene. V dropped 4 bases and J dropped 5; count of bases not matched to a gene: 5. The CDR3 contains 14 residues. CDR3 coding DNA: TGCGCCAGCAGCCAGGGACAGGGGTTGTATGGCTACACCTTC. It specifies CASSQGQGLYGYTF.

The chain recombines TRBV30 with TRBJ2-7; 12 bases are a match to TRBD2. The CDR3 runs 16 residues. CDR1 is GTSNPN and CDR2 is SVGIG in the germline V gene (reference sequence). V was clipped by 2 bases and J by 7 bases; unmatched bases: 12. CDR3 nucleotide sequence: TGTGCCTGGAGTAGTCGACTAGCGGGAGTATTACGGGAGCAGTACTTC. Translating it yields CAWSSRLAGVLREQYF.

This clone was counted once. The gene calls are TRBV3-1 (or the pseudogene TRBV3-2) and TRBJ1-3; D is perhaps TRBD1 (5 bases). Per germline, CDR1 LGHDT and CDR2 YNNKEL (reference sequence). This CDR3 is 15 amino acids long. Trimming left V 4 bases short and J 0 bases short, with 10 bases between. The CDR3 protein is CASSLDSHSGNTIYF. Written as DNA, the CDR3 is TGTGCCAGCAGCCTAGACAGCCACTCTGGAAACACCATATATTTT.

The CDR3 loop is CASSFPQGGSYNEQFF. The CDR3 coding sequence is TGCGCCAGCAGCTTCCCACAGGGGGGATCCTACAATGAGCAGTTCTTC. V gene TRBV5-1 combines with J gene TRBJ2-1; TRBD1 matches at 8 bases. The CDR3 runs to 16 residues. V lost 2 bases, J lost 1 base, and 5 bases stayed unmatched. Germline V CDR1 and CDR2: SGHRS, YFSETQ. Full variable domain (missing parts from reference TRBV5-1 and TRBJ2-1): KAGVTQTPRYLIKTRGQQVTLSCSPISGHRSVSWYQQTPGQGLQFLFEYFSETQRNKGNFPGRFSGRQFSNSRSEMNVSTLELGDSALYLCASSFPQGGSYNEQFFGPGTRLTVL.

The rearrangement joins TRBV11-2 to TRBJ1-4; 7 positions agree with TRBD1. The length of the CDR3 is 19 residues. J lost 4 bases, V lost 5 bases, and 19 bases had no gene match. CDR1 SGHAT and CDR2 FQNNGV come from the germline V gene. This CDR3 reads CASSRTIWTGRLVNEKLFF. The CDR3 nucleotides read TGTGCCAGCAGCCGTACTATTTGGACAGGCCGACTAGTTAATGAAAAACTGTTTTTT.

The chain couples TRBV5-8 to TRBJ2-7; no clear D. Looked up from germline, CDR1 is SGHTS and CDR2 is YDEGEE. This CDR3 has 14 residues. Trimming removed 3 bases from V and 0 bases from J, with 10 bases in between. DNA of the CDR3: TGTGCCAGCAGCTCTTCATTGAGCTCCTACGAGCAGTACTTC. Translating gives CASSSSLSSYEQYF.

The chain employs TRBV5-1 and TRBJ2-7; D remains unclear. Germline CDR1 SGHRS, CDR2 YFSETQ. The V end lost 3 bases, the J end lost 2 bases, and 9 bases lay between the germline ends. The CDR3 extends over 13 amino acids. CDR3 region: CASSWAGTYEQYF. In nucleotides, the CDR3 is TGCGCCAGCAGCTGGGCCGGTACCTACGAGCAGTACTTC.

The chain carries TRBV5-6 and TRBJ1-1; TRBD1 matches at 10 bases. Per germline, CDR1 SGHDT and CDR2 YYEEEE. V lost 6 bases and J lost 0; bases outside the gene matches: 5. The CDR3 covers 15 residues. CDR3 nucleotides: TGTGCCAGCAACAGACAGGGGGCACTGAACACTGAAGCTTTCTTT. Translated, it gives CASNRQGALNTEAFF.

The genes are TRBV30 and TRBJ1-5; D might be TRBD1 (6 bases). Trimming took 2 bases from V and 1 from J, leaving 12 bases between them. Germline CDR1 GTSNPN, CDR2 SVGIG (reference sequence). The CDR3 has 15 amino acids. The CDR3 sequence: CAWSRAGTSNQPQHF. The CDR3 DNA reads as TGTGCCTGGAGTCGTGCAGGGACAAGCAATCAGCCCCAGCATTTT.

The V and J genes are TRBV5-1 and TRBJ1-1; D may be TRBD1 (5 bases). Germline V gene data show CDR1 as SGHRS and CDR2 as YFSETQ. V was pared by 4 bases and J by 1 base, with 14 bases between. The CDR3 sequence is 15 residues long. The CDR3 DNA reads TGCGCCAGCAGCCGCGGGAGTGGGGGGAACACTGAAGCTTTCTTT. Its protein is CASSRGSGGNTEAFF.